Detailed here is one T cell receptor beta chain. The data derive from a study of blood T cell repertoires in COVID-19. The overall study: Both acute and convalescent COVID-19 samples were obtained from the United States, Italy and Spain. T cells, B-cell-depleted T cells, or PBMCs provided the cDNA or gDNA that served as material.

Germline loops: CDR1 GTSNPN, CDR2 SVGIG (reference sequence). The CDR3 has 14 amino acids. V lost 2 bases and J 1 base, leaving 6 bases between the germline ends. As handled by the study authors: Researchers report that nucleated cell counts were estimated from reference gene primer amplification. Libraries were prepared by immunoSEQ multiplex PCR; TCRdb keeps only in-frame clonotypes and omits some of them. The D gene and trimming were derived from the DNA, and the V and J assignments and clone size from that table. The sample includes approximately 35,000 clones, 91% of them seen just once. Sequenced input: peripheral blood. The chain employs TRBV30 and TRBJ2-6, with D hard to call. The sequence was obtained from a human donor with active COVID-19. The donor label of this sample is uncertain. The CDR3 sequence: CAWSPGSGANVLTF. The CDR3, as DNA: TGTGCCTGGAGTCCGGGTTCTGGGGCCAACGTCCTGACTTTC.